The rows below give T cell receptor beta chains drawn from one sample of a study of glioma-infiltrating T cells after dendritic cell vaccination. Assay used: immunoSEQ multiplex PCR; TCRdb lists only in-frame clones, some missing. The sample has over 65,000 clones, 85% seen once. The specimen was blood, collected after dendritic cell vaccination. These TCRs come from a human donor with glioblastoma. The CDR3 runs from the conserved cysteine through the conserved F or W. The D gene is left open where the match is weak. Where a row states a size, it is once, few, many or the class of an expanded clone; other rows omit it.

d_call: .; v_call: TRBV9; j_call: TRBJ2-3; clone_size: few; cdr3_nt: TGTGCCAGCAGCGTAGGGGGGGATTGGACAGATACGCAGTATTTT; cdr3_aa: CASSVGGDWTDTQYF
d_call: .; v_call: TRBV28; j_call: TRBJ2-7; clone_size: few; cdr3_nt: TGTGCCAGCACCGGGGACACCTCCTACGAGCAGTACTTC; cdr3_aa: CASTGDTSYEQYF
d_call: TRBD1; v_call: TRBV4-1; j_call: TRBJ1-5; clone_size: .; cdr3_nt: TGCGCCAGCAGCCAGGAAGACAGGGCCAATCAGCCCCAGCATTTT; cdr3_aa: CASSQEDRANQPQHF
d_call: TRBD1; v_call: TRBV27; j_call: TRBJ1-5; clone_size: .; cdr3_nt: TGTGCCAGCAGGTTGGACAGGAATAGCAATCAGCCCCAGCATTTT; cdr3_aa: CASRLDRNSNQPQHF
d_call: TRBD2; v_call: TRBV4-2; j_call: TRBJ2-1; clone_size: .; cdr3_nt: TGTGCCAGCAGCCAACGGACAGGATTCGGGACTAGCGGGAGCACCATTGATGAGCAGTTCTTC; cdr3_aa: CASSQRTGFGTSGSTIDEQFF
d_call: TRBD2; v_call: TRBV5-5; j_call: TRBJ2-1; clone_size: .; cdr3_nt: TGTGCCAGCAGCCCAACTAGCGGGAAGGGCGATGAGCAGTTCTTC; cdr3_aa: CASSPTSGKGDEQFF
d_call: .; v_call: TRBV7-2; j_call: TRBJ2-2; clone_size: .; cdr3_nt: TGTGCCAGCAGCTTTACGGTGGGCGGAGGACCCACCGGGGAGCTGTTTTTT; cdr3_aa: CASSFTVGGGPTGELFF
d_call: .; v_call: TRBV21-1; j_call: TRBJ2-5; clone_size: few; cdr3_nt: TGTGCCAGCAGCAAAGCGCGGGGTCACCCTCGGGAGACCCAGTACTTC; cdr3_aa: CASSKARGHPRETQYF
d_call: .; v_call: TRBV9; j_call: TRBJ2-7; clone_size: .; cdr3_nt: TGTGCCAGCAGCGTAGATCCCAATTCCCACGAGCAGTACTTC; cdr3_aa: CASSVDPNSHEQYF
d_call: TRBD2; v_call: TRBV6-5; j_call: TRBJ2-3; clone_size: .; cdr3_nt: TGTGCCAGCAGTTACTCGAGGGAGGGTATAGCGCAGTATTTT; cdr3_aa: CASSYSREGIAQYF
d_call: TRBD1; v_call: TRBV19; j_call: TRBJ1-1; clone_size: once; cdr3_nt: TGTGCCAGCAATCCAGGGGGCCTGAACACTGAAGCTTTCTTT; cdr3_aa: CASNPGGLNTEAFF
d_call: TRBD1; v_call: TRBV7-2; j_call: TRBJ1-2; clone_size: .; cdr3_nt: TGTGCCAGCAGCTTAGACAGGGGGCCCTATGGCTACACCTTC; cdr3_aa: CASSLDRGPYGYTF
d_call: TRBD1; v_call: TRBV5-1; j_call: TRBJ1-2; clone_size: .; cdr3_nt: TGCGCCAGCAGTTCTGGACAGGAGATCTATGGCTACACCTTC; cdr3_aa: CASSSGQEIYGYTF
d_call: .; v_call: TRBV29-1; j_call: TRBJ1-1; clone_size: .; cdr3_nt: TGCAGCGTTGACCCTATGAACACTGAAGCTTTCTTT; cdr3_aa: CSVDPMNTEAFF
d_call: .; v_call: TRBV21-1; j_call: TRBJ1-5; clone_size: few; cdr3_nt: TGTGCCAGCAGTCCAGTCCGGGAGGTAAATCAGCCCCAGCATTTT; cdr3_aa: CASSPVREVNQPQHF
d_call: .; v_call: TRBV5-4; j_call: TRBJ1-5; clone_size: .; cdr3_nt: TGTGCCAGCAGCTTGGCGGGGGGAGGATCGCCCCAGCATTTT; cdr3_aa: CASSLAGGGSPQHF
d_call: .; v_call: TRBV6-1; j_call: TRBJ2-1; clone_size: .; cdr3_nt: TGTGCCAGCCGGGGGTCTTCGTCCTACAATGAGCAGTTCTTC; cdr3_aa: CASRGSSSYNEQFF
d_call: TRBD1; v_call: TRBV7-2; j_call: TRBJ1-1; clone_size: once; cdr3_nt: TGTGCCAGCAGCTTAGCGACAGGGGGAATGAACACTGAAGCTTTCTTT; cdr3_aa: CASSLATGGMNTEAFF
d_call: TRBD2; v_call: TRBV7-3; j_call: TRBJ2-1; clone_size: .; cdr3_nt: TGTGCCAGCACTCTAGGCGGGGGGGGCAGCAATGAGCAGTTCTTC; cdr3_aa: CASTLGGGGSNEQFF
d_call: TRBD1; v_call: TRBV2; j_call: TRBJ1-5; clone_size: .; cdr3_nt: TGTGCCAGCAACGCCAGGGGGCGTCAGCCCCAGCATTTT; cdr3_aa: CASNARGRQPQHF
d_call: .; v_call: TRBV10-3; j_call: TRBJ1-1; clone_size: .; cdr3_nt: TGTGCCATCAGGCAGGGAACTGAAGCTTTCTTT; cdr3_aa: CAIRQGTEAFF
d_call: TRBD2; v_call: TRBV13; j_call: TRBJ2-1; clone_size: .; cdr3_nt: TGTGCCAGCAGCTTTTGGAGCGGGAGTTCCTACAATGAGCAGTTCTTC; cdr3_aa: CASSFWSGSSYNEQFF
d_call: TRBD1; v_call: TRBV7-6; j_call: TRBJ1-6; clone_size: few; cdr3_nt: TGTGCCAGCAGCTACCAGGGGGAGAATTCACCCCTCCACTTT; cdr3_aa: CASSYQGENSPLHF
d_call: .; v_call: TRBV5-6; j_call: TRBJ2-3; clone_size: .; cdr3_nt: TGTGCCAGCAGCTTGGAAAGGAACCGGGGAGAAGATACGCAGTATTTT; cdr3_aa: CASSLERNRGEDTQYF
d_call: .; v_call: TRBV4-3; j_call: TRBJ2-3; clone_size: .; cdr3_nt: TGCGCCAGCAGCCAAGAAGTACTAAACGGGGATACGCAGTATTTT; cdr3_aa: CASSQEVLNGDTQYF
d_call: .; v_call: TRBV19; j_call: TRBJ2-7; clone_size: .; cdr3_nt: TGTGCCAGTAGTGTGGAGGGGCGATACGAGCAGTACTTC; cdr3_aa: CASSVEGRYEQYF
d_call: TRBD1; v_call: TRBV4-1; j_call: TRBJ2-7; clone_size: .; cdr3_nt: TGCGCCAGCAGCGAACTCTTAGGACAGGGGCCTACCTACGAGCAGTACTTC; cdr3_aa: CASSELLGQGPTYEQYF
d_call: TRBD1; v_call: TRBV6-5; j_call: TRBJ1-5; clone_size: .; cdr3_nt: TGTGCCAGCAGTCCGACAGGGGTGGATCAGCCCCAGCATTTT; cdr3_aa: CASSPTGVDQPQHF
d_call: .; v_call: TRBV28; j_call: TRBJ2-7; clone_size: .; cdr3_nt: TGTGCCAGCAGTTTCCCCGGGACCTACGAGCAGTACTTC; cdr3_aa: CASSFPGTYEQYF
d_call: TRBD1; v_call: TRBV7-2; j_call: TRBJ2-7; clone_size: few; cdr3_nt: TGTGCCAGCAGCCTGGACAGGGGTTACTACGAGCAGTACTTC; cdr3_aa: CASSLDRGYYEQYF
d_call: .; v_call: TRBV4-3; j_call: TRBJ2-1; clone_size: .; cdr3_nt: TGCGCCAGCAGCCAAAGATCGGCGGGGACCAACAATGAGCAGTTCTTC; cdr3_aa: CASSQRSAGTNNEQFF
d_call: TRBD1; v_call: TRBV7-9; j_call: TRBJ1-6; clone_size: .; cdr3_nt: TGTGCCAGCAGCTTAGACAGGGGGTCACCCCTCCACTTT; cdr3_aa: CASSLDRGSPLHF
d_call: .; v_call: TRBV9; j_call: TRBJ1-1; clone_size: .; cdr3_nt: TGTGCCAGCAGCGTAGGGGGGGAGACACACACTGAAGCTTTCTTT; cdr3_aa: CASSVGGETHTEAFF
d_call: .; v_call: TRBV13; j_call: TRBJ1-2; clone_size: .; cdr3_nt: TGTGCCAGCAGCTCCTTAACAGGGAACTATGGCTACACCTTC; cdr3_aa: CASSSLTGNYGYTF
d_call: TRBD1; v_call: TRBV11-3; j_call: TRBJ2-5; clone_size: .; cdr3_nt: TGTGCCAGCAGCTTAGGCGCAGGGGGTGTAGAGACCCAGTACTTC; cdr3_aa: CASSLGAGGVETQYF
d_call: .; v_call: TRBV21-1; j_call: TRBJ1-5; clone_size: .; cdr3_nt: TGTGCCAGCAGCAAAGTAGGGGGTGGACAGGGTTTTCAAAGCAATCAGCCCCAGCATTTT; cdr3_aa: CASSKVGGGQGFQSNQPQHF
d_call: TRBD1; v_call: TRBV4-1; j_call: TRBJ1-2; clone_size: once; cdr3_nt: TGCGCCAGCAGCCAAGAAATGACAGGGCACTATGGCTACACCTTC; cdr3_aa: CASSQEMTGHYGYTF
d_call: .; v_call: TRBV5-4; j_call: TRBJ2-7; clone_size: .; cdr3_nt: TGTGCCAGCAGCTTGGATCGGGGGACTTACGAGCAGTACTTC; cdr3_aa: CASSLDRGTYEQYF
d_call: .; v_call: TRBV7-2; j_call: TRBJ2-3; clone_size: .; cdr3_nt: TGTGCCAGCAGCTTAGTCTTCCTGGGGGCCTCGAGCACAGATACGCAGTATTTT; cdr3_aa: CASSLVFLGASSTDTQYF
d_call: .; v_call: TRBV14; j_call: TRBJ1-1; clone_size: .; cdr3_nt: TGTGCCAGCAGCCAAGACGGGACTCGGGGAACTGAAGCTTTCTTT; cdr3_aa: CASSQDGTRGTEAFF
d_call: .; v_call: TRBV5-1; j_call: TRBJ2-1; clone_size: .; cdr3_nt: TGCGCCAGCAGCCAAATGACAGAAAATGAGCAGTTCTTC; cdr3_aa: CASSQMTENEQFF
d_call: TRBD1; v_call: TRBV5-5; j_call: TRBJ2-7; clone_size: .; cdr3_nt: TGTGCCAGCAGCTTGGTAGGGACAGGGAGACGTACCCACTACGAGCAGTACTTC; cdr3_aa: CASSLVGTGRRTHYEQYF
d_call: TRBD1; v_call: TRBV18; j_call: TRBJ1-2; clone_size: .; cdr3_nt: TGTGCCAGCTCACGCGGACAGGGGCTCGATGGCTACACCTTC; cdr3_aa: CASSRGQGLDGYTF
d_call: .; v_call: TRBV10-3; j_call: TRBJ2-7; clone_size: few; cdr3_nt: TGTGCCATCAGTGAGGGACAGAAATACGAGCAGTACTTC; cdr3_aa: CAISEGQKYEQYF
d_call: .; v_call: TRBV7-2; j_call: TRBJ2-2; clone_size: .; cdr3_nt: TGTGCCAGCAGCCCCACGGGGAGGAACACCGGGGAGCTGTTTTTT; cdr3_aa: CASSPTGRNTGELFF
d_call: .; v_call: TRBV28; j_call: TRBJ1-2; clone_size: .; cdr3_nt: TGTGCCAGCAGTTTGGAGGGGATTGGTGGCTACACCTTC; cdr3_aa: CASSLEGIGGYTF
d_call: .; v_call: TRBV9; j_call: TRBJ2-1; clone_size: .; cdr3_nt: TGTGCCAGCAGCGTAGGACAGATCAATGAGCAGTTCTTC; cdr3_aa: CASSVGQINEQFF
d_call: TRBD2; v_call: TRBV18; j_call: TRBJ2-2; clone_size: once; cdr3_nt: TGTGCCAGCTCACCCCAACTAGCGGGAACGGCGAACACCGGGGAGCTGTTTTTT; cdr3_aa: CASSPQLAGTANTGELFF
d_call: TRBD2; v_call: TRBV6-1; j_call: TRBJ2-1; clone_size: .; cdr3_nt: TGTGCCAGCAGTGTGATAGCGGGAGGGCCTGAGGGTGAGCAGTTCTTC; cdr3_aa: CASSVIAGGPEGEQFF
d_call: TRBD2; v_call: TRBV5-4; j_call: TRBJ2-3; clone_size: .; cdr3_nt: TGTGCCAGCAGTCAGGGGACTAGCGGAGCCGCTAGCACAGATACGCAGTATTTT; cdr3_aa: CASSQGTSGAASTDTQYF
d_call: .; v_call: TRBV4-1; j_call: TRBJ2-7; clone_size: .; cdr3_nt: TGCGCCAGCAGCCACCAACAGGACTACGAGCAGTACTTC; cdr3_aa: CASSHQQDYEQYF
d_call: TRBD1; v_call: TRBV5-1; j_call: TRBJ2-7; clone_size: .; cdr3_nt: TGCGCCAGCAGCCCTCGGGACAGGGGGACCGAGCAGTACTTC; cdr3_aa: CASSPRDRGTEQYF
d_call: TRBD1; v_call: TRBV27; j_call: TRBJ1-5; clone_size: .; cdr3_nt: TGTGCCAGCAAAGACAGGGCAGGTCAGCCCCAGCATTTT; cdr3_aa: CASKDRAGQPQHF
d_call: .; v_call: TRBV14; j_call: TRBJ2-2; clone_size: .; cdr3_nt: TGTGCCAGCAGCCAAGATTTCGGGAAGGGATTTGGGACCGGGGAGCTGTTTTTT; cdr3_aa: CASSQDFGKGFGTGELFF
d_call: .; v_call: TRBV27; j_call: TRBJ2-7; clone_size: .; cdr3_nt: TGTGCCAGCAGCTTGTCGTCCTACGAGCAGTACTTC; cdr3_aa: CASSLSSYEQYF
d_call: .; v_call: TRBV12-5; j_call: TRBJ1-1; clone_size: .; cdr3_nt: TGTGCTAGTGGGCTCGGGGGGTCCACTGAAGCTTTCTTT; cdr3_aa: CASGLGGSTEAFF